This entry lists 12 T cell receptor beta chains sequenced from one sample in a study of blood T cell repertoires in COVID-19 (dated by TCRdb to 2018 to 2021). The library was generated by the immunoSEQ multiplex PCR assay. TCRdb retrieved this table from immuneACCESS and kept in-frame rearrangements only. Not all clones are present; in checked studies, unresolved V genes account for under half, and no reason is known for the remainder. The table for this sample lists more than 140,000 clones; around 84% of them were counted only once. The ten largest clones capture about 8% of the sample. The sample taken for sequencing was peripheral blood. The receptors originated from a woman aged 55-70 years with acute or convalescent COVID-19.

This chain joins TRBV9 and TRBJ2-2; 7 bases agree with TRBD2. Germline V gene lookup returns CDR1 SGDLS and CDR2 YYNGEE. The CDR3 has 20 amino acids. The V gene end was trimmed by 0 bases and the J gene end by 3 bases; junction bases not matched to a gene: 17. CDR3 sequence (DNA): TGTGCCAGCAGCGTAGAGGCTTACTTCCCCCAGCGGGGCGACACCGGGGAGCTGTTTTTT. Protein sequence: CASSVEAYFPQRGDTGELFF.

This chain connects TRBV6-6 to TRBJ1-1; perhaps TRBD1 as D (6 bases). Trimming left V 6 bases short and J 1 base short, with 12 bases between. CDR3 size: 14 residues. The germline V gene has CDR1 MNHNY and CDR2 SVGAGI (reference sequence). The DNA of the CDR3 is TGTGCCAGCAGAACACAGGGACGGAACACTGAAGCTTTCTTT. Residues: CASRTQGRNTEAFF.

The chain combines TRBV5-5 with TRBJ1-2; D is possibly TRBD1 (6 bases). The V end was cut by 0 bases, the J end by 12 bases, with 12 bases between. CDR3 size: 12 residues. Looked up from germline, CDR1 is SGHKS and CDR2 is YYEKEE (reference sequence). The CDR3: CASSLAGRGHTF. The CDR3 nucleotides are TGTGCCAGCAGCTTGGCAGGGCGGGGGCACACCTTC.

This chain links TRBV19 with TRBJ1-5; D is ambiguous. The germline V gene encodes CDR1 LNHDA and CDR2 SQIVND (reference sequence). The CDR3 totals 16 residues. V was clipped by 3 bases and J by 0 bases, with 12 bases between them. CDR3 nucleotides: TGTGCCAGTAGTATGGAGGAGGGAGCTAGCAATCAGCCCCAGCATTTT. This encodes CASSMEEGASNQPQHF.

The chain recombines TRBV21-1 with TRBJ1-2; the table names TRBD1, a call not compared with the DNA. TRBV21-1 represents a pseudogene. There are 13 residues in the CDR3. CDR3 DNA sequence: TGTGCCAGCAGCAAAGGCCAGAACTATGGCTACACCTTC. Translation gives CASSKGQNYGYTF.

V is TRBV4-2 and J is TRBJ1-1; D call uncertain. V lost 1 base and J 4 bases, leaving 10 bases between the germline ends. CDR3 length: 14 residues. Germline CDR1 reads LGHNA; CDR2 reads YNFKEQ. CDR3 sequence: CASSQVGAATEAFF. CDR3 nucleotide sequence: TGTGCCAGCAGCCAAGTGGGAGCTGCCACTGAAGCTTTCTTT.

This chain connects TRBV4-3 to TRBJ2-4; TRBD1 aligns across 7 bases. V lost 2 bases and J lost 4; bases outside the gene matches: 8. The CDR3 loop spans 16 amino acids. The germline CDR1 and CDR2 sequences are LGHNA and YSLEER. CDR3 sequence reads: CASSQQGRTGKNIQYF. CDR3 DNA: TGCGCCAGCAGCCAACAAGGGCGGACAGGAAAAAACATTCAGTACTTC.

The CDR3 reads CASSSSRTVNTGELFF. CDR3 in DNA: TGTGCCAGCAGCTCCAGCCGGACAGTGAACACCGGGGAGCTGTTTTTT. V and J are TRBV7-9 and TRBJ2-2; tentatively, D is TRBD1 (6 bases). CDR1 SEHNR and CDR2 FQNEAQ come from the germline V gene (reference sequence). The CDR3 runs 16 residues. V was pared by 4 bases and J by 1 base, with 13 bases between.

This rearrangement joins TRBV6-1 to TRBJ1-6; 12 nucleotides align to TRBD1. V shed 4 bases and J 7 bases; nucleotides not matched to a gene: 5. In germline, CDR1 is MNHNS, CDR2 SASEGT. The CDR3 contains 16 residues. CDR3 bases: TGTGCCAGCAGTGCCCGGGACAGGGGGCCGAATTCACCCCTCCACTTT. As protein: CASSARDRGPNSPLHF.

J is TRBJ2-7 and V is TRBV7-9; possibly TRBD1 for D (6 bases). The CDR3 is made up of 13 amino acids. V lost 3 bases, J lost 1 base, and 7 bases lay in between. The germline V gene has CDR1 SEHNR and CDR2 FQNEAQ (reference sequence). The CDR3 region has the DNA TGTGCCAGCAGCTTTAGGGGGTCCTACGAGCAGTACTTC. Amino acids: CASSFRGSYEQYF.

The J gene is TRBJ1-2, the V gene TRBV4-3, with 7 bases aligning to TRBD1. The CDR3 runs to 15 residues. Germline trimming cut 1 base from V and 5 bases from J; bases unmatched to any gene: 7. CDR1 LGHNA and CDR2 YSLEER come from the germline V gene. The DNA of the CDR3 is TGCGCCAGCAGCCAAGCCTGGACAGGCGGATATGGCTACACCTTC. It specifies CASSQAWTGGYGYTF.

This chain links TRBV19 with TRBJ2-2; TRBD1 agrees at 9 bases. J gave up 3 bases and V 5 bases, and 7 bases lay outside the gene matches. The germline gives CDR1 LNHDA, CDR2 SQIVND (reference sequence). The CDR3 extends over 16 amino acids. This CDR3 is CASSHPGQGYTGELFF. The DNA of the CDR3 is TGTGCCAGTAGTCACCCCGGACAGGGGTACACCGGGGAGCTGTTTTTT.